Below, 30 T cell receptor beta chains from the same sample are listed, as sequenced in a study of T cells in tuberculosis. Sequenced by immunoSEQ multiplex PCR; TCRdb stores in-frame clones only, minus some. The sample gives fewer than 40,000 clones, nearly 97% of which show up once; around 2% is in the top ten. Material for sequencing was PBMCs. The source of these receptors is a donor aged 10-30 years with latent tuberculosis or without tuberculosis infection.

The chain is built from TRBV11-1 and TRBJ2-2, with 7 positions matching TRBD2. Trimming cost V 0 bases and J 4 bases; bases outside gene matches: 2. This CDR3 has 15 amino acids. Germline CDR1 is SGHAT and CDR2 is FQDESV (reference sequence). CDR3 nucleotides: TGTGCCAGCAGCTTAGCGCGGGGGTCCACCGGGGAGCTGTTTTTT. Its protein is CASSLARGSTGELFF.

The CDR3 DNA follows: TGTGCCAGCAGCCAAGATCGGGCAGGGTTAGGAGATACGCAGTATTTT. Amino acid sequence: CASSQDRAGLGDTQYF. V usage is TRBV14 and J usage is TRBJ2-3, with a possible D match to TRBD1 (5 bases). With 0 bases removed from V and 5 bases from J, the gap between germline ends came to 15 bases. CDR3 length equals 16 residues. Germline assignment: CDR1 SGHDN and CDR2 FVKESK.

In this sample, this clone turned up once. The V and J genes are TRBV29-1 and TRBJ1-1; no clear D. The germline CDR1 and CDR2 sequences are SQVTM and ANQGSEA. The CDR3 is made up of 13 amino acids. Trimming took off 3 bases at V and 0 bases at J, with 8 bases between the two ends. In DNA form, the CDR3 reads TGCAGCGTTGAGGTCACTTTGAACACTGAAGCTTTCTTT. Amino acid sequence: CSVEVTLNTEAFF. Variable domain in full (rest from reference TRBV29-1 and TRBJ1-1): SAVISQKPSRDICQRGTSLTIQCQVDSQVTMMFWYRQQPGQSLTLIATANQGSEATYESGFVIDKFPISRPNLTFSTLTVSNMSPEDSSIYLCSVEVTLNTEAFFGQGTRLTVV.

The CDR3 reads CASSFGRGGYNEQFF. Written as DNA, the CDR3 is TGTGCCAGCAGCTTTGGGCGGGGGGGTTACAATGAGCAGTTCTTC. The chain recombines TRBV13 with TRBJ2-1; TRBD2 aligns across 9 bases. The CDR3 is made up of 15 amino acids. The germline V gene encodes CDR1 PRHDT and CDR2 FYEKMQ (reference sequence). V shed 3 bases and J 4 bases; nucleotides not matched to a gene: 4. The complete variable domain, with remaining parts taken from reference TRBV13 and TRBJ2-1, reads AAGVIQSPRHLIKEKRETATLKCYPIPRHDTVYWYQQGPGQDPQFLISFYEKMQSDKGSIPDRFSAQQFSDYHSELNMSSLELGDSALYFCASSFGRGGYNEQFFGPGTRLTVL.

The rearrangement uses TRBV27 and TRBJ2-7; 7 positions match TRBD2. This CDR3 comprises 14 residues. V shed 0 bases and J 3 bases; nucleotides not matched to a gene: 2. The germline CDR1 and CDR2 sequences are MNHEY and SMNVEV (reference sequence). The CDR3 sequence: CASSLSPSGYEQYF. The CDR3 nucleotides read TGTGCCAGCAGTTTATCCCCTAGCGGCTACGAGCAGTACTTC.

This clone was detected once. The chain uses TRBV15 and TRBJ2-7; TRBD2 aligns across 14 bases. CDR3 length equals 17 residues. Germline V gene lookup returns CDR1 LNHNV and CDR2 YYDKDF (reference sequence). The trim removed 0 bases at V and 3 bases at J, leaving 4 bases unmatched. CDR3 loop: CATSRDGGLAGDYEQYF. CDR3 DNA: TGTGCCACCAGCAGAGACGGGGGACTAGCGGGAGACTACGAGCAGTACTTC.

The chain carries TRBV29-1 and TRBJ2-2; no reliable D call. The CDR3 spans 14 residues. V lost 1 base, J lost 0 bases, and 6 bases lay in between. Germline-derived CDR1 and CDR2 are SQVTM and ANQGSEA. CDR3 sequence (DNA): TGCAGCGTTGAAGGGAGATCGAACACCGGGGAGCTGTTTTTT. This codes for CSVEGRSNTGELFF.

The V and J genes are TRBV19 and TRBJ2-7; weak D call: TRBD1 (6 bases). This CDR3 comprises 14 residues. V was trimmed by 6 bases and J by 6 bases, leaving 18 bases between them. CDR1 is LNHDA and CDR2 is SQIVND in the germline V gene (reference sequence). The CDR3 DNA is TGTGCCAGTAGCGCCGGTATCAGGGGTCGCGAGCAGTACTTC. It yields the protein CASSAGIRGREQYF.

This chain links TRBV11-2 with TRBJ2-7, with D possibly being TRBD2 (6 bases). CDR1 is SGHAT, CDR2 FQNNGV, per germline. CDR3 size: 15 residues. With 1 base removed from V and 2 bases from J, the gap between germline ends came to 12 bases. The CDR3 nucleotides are TGTGCCAGCAGCTTAGGGGCGGGGTCGGCCTACGAGCAGTACTTC. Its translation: CASSLGAGSAYEQYF.

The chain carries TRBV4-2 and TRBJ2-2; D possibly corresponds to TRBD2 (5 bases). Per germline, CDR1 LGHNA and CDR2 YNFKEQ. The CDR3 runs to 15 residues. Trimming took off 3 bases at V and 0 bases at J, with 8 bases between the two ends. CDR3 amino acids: CASSHRGANTGELFF. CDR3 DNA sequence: TGTGCCAGCAGCCATCGGGGAGCGAACACCGGGGAGCTGTTTTTT.

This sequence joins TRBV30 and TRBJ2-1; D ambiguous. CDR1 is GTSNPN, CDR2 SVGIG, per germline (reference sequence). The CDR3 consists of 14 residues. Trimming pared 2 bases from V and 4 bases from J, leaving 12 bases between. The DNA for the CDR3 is TGTGCCTGGAGTTCTTCACAGCTTTACAATGAGCAGTTCTTC. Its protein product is CAWSSSQLYNEQFF.

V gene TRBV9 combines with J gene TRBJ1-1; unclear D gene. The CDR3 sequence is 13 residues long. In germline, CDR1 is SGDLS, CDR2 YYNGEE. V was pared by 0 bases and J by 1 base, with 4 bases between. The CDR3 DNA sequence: TGTGCCAGCAGCGTAGCTACGAACACTGAAGCTTTCTTT. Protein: CASSVATNTEAFF.

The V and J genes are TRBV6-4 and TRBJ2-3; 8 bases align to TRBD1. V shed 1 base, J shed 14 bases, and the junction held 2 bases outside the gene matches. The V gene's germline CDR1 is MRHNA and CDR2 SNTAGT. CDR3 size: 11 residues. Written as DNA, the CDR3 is TGTGCCAGCAGTGACTGGGACAGGCTGTATTTT. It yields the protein CASSDWDRLYF.

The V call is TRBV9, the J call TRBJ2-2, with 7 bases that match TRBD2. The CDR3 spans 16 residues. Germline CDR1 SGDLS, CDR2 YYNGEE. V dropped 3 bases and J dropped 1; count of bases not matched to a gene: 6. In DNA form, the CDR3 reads TGTGCCAGCAGCGCGGGTGGGAGGGAGAACACCGGGGAGCTGTTTTTT. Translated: CASSAGGRENTGELFF. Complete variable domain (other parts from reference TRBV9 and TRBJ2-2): DSGVTQTPKHLITATGQRVTLRCSPRSGDLSVYWYQQSLDQGLQFLIQYYNGEERAKGNILERFSAQQFPDLHSELNLSSLELGDSALYFCASSAGGRENTGELFFGEGSRLTVL.

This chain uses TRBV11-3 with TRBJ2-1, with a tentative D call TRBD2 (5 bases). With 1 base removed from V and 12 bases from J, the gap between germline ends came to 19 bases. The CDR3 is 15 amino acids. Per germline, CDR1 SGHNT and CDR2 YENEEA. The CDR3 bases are TGTGCCAGCAGCTTAGGAGGGAAAGACAATGAGGGGCAGTTCTTC. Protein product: CASSLGGKDNEGQFF.

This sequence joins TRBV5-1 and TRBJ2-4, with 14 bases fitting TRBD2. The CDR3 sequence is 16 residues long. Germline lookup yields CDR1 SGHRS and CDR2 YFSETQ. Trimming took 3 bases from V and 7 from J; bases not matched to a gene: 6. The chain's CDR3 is CASSSGLAGARNIQYF. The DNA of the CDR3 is TGCGCCAGCAGCTCGGGACTAGCGGGGGCTCGGAACATTCAGTACTTC.

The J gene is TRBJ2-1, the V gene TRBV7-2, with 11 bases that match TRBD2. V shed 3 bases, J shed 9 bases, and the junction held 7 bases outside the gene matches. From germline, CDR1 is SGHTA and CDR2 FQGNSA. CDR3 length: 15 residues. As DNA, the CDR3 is TGTGCCAGCAGCTTCTATACTAGCGGGGGTTTTGAGCAGTTCTTC. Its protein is CASSFYTSGGFEQFF. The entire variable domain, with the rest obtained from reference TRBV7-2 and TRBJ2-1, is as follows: GAGVSQSPSNKVTEKGKDVELRCDPISGHTALYWYRQSLGQGLEFLIYFQGNSAPDKSGLPSDRFSAERTGGSVSTLTIQRTQQEDSAVYLCASSFYTSGGFEQFFGPGTRLTVL.

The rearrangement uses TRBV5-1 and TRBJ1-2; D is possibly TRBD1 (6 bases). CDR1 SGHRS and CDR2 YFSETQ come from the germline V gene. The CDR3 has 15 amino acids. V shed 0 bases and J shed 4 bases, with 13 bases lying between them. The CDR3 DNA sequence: TGCGCCAGCAGCTTGGGTCCAGGGGATATCTATGGCTACACCTTC. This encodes CASSLGPGDIYGYTF.

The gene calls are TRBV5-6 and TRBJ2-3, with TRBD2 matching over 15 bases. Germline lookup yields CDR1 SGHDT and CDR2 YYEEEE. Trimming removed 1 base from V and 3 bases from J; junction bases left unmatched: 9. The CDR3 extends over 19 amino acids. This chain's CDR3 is CASSLIGTSGGSLTDTQYF. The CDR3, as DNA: TGTGCCAGCAGCTTGATCGGGACTAGCGGGGGGTCCCTAACAGATACGCAGTATTTT.

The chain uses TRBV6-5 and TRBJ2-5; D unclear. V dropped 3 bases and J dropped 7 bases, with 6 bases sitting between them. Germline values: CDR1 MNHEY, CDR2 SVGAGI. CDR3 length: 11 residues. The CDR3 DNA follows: TGTGCCAGCAGTTATCTATGGACCCAGTACTTC. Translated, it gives CASSYLWTQYF.

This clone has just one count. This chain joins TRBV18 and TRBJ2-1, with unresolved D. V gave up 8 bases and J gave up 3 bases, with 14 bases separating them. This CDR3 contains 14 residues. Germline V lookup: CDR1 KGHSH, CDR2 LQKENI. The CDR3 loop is CASADGSSYNEQFF. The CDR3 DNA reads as TGTGCCAGCGCCGACGGGTCCAGCTACAATGAGCAGTTCTTC.

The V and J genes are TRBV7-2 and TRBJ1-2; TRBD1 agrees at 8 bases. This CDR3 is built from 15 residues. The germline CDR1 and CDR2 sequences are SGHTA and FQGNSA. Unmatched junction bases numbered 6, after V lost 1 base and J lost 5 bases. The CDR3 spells CASSLGPGGLYGYTF. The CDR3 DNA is TGTGCCAGCAGCTTAGGTCCAGGGGGCCTGTATGGCTACACCTTC.

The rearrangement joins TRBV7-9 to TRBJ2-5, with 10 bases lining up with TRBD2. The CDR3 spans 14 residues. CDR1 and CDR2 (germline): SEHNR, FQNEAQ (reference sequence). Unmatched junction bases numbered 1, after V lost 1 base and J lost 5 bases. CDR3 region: CASSLVAGGETQYF. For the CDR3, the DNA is TGTGCCAGCAGCTTAGTAGCGGGAGGCGAGACCCAGTACTTC.

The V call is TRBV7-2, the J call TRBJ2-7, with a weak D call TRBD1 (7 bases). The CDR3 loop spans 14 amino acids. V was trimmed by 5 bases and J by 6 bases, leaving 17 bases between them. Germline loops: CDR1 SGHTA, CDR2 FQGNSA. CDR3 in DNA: TGTGCCAGCAGCGCGGGACAGACCTGGACCGAGCAGTACTTC. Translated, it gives CASSAGQTWTEQYF.

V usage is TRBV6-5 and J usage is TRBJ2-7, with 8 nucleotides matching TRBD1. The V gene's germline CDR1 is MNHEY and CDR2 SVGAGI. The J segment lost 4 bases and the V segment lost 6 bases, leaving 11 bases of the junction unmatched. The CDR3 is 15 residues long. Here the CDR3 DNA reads TGTGCCAGCAGATCTCAGGGGGCGCTTAGTTACGAGCAGTACTTC. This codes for CASRSQGALSYEQYF.

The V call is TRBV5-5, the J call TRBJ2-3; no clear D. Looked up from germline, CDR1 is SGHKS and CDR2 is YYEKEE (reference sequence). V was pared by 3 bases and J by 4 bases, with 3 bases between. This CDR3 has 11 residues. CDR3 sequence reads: CASSSSDTQYF. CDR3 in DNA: TGTGCCAGCAGCTCCTCAGATACGCAGTATTTT.

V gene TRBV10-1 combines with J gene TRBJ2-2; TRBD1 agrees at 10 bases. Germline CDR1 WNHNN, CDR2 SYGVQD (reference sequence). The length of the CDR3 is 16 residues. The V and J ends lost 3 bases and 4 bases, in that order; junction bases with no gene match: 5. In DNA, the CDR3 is TGCGCCAGCAGTGAATCCTGGACAGGGGGCACCGGGGAGCTGTTTTTT. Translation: CASSESWTGGTGELFF.

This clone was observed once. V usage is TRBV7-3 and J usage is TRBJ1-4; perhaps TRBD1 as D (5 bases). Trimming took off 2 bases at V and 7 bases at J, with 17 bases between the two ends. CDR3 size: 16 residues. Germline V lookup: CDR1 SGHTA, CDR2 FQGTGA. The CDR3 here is CASSLSQGRWIEKLFF. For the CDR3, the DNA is TGTGCCAGCAGCTTATCCCAGGGCCGATGGATTGAAAAACTGTTTTTT.

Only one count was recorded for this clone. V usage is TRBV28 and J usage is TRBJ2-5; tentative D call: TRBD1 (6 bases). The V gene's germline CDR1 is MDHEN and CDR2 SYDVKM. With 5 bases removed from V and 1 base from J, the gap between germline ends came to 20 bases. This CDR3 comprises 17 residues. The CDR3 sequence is CASSTRDRKSLQETQYF. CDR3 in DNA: TGTGCCAGCAGTACCCGTGACAGGAAGAGCCTCCAAGAGACCCAGTACTTC.

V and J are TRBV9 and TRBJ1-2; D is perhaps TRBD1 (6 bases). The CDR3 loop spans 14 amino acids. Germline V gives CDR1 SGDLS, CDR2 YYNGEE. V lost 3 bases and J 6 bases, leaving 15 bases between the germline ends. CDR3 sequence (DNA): TGTGCCAGCAGCGCCCCTGTGGCAGGGGATGGCTACACCTTC. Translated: CASSAPVAGDGYTF.